Listed here are 28 T cell receptor beta chains from one sample, sequenced in a study of Graves' ophthalmopathy and Graves' hyperthyroidism. CDR3 regions of TCR beta were amplified from RNA transcripts. First-round RT-PCR with HTBI primers preceded a second-round multiplex PCR. MiXCR was run by TCRdb on the multiplex PCR reads, yielding one entry per CDR3 protein. Of about 600,000 distinct CDR3 sequences in the sample, under 45% were seen once. What was sequenced was peripheral blood or thyroid tissue (not recorded which). The receptor set was obtained from an adult man with Graves' hyperthyroidism.

This clonotype was recorded at least ten times. The chain is built from TRBV15 and TRBJ1-1, with unresolved D. Germline V gene sequence: CDR1 LNHNV, CDR2 YYDKDF (reference sequence). There are 13 residues in the CDR3. V gave up 0 bases and J gave up 8 bases, with 10 bases separating them. DNA for the CDR3: TGTGCCACCAGCAGAGATGGCGTCACGGAAGCTTTCTTT. Translated: CATSRDGVTEAFF.

A word on this clonotype: Possible read error: a much larger clone is one base away. The chain uses TRBV19 and TRBJ2-7, with 14 bases lining up with TRBD2. The CDR3 is made up of 16 amino acids. Germline V gives CDR1 LNHDA, CDR2 SQIVND (reference sequence). In DNA form, the CDR3 reads TGTGCCGGTAGCCCGGGACTAGCGGGAGTTGCGTACGAGCAGTACTTC. This codes for CAGSPGLAGVAYEQYF.

Points on this clonotype: At one boundary the junction diverges from the germline segment, which might be a read error. The CDR3 bases are TGTGCCAGCAGTGGGGACACGACCTTTAATTCACCCCTCCACTTT. As protein: CASSGDTTFNSPLHF. The chain uses TRBV24-1 and TRBJ1-6, with TRBD1 as a possible D gene (6 bases). CDR1 is KGHDR and CDR2 is SFDVKD in the germline V gene. CDR3 length: 15 amino acids.

This clonotype came up many times. This chain links TRBV7-9 with TRBJ2-2; 7 bases fit TRBD1. With 2 bases clipped from V and 1 base from J, the junction kept 1 base outside the gene matches. CDR3 size: 15 residues. Germline-derived CDR1 and CDR2 are SEHNR and FQNEAQ (reference sequence). DNA of the CDR3: TGTGCCAGCAGCTTAAGGACAGGGAACACCGGGGAGCTGTTTTTT. The encoded protein is CASSLRTGNTGELFF. Looking up the rest from reference TRBV7-9 and TRBJ2-2 gives the full variable domain: DTGVSQNPRHKITKRGQNVTFRCDPISEHNRLYWYRQTLGQGPEFLTYFQNEAQLEKSRLLSDRFSAERPKGSFSTLEIQRTEQGDSAMYLCASSLRTGNTGELFFGEGSRLTVL.

This clonotype was seen a few times. This chain's CDR3 is CASSSPSIGPNEKLFF. The CDR3 nucleotides read TGTGCCAGCAGTTCTCCCTCAATAGGACCTAATGAAAAACTGTTTTTT. The chain links TRBV28 to TRBJ1-4; D remains ambiguous. The CDR3 length is 16 residues. V was trimmed by 4 bases and J by 3 bases, leaving 15 bases between them. The germline V gene encodes CDR1 MDHEN and CDR2 SYDVKM.

This clonotype was seen at least ten times. The V and J genes are TRBV12-3 or TRBV12-4 and TRBJ1-2; D gene ambiguous. With 5 bases removed from V and 4 bases from J, the gap between germline ends came to 14 bases. This CDR3 has 14 residues. CDR3 residues: CASSPSGRLYGYTF. The CDR3 nucleotides are TGTGCCAGCAGTCCAAGCGGACGGCTCTATGGCTACACCTTC.

On this clonotype: A much larger clonotype is one base distant, so this may be a read error. The chain carries TRBV10-3 and TRBJ2-7; D is unresolved. Trimming pared 3 bases from V and 2 bases from J, leaving 5 bases between. The CDR3 runs to 12 residues. Germline V CDR1 and CDR2: ENHRY, SYGVKD. The CDR3 protein is CAISELTYEQYF. Written as DNA, the CDR3 is TGTGCCATCAGTGAACTAACCTACGAGCAGTACTTC.

Worth noting for this clonotype: Compared with germline, one end of the junction differs, possibly owing to a read error. The chain carries TRBV7-9 and TRBJ1-4, with D unresolved. The germline CDR1 and CDR2 sequences are SEHNR and FQNEAQ (reference sequence). The CDR3 contains 17 residues. CDR3 nucleotide sequence: TGCGCCAGCAGCCAAGATCCCCTTAAAGCAACTAATGAAAAACTGTTTTTT. It specifies CASSQDPLKATNEKLFF.

Concerning this clonotype: A much larger clone differs from this one at a single base, so this may be a read error. The chain couples TRBV7-9 to TRBJ1-5; D unresolved. Germline V gene lookup returns CDR1 SEHNR and CDR2 FQNEAQ (reference sequence). The V end was cut by 5 bases, the J end by 3 bases, with 14 bases between. This CDR3 has 15 residues. The DNA of the CDR3 is TGTGCCAGCAGCGCACTGACGGCCTACAATCAGCCCCAGCATTTT. It yields the protein CASSALTAYNQPQHF.

The gene calls are TRBV29-1 and TRBJ2-5, with D possibly being TRBD2 (6 bases). The CDR3 runs to 11 residues. Germline V CDR1 and CDR2: SQVTM, ANQGSEA. Trimming removed 8 bases from V and 5 bases from J, with 12 bases in between. CDR3 region: CSRTGGETQYF. The CDR3 DNA is TGCAGCAGGACTGGGGGGGAGACCCAGTACTTC.

The rearrangement links TRBV12-3 or TRBV12-4 to TRBJ2-5; a weak D match, TRBD2 (6 bases). Gene TRBJ2-1 matches the end of the DNA better, so the J call may be wrong. The CDR3 is 15 amino acids. The CDR3 reads CASSLGASVLNEQFF. As DNA, the CDR3 is TGTGCCAGCAGTTTAGGGGCTAGCGTGCTCAATGAGCAGTTCTTC.

This clonotype appeared a few times. The chain has TRBV20-1 and TRBJ2-7; 9 bases fit TRBD1. The J segment lost 6 bases and the V segment lost 5 bases, leaving 14 bases of the junction unmatched. Germline V gene lookup returns CDR1 DFQATT and CDR2 SNEGSKA (reference sequence). The CDR3 runs to 15 residues. The CDR3 region is CSAERGGTGKSEQYF. Written as DNA, the CDR3 is TGCAGTGCTGAGAGGGGCGGGACAGGGAAATCCGAGCAGTACTTC.

This clonotype was recorded a few times. The chain employs TRBV7-9 and TRBJ1-4; D may be TRBD1 (5 bases). The V end was cut by 6 bases, the J end by 6 bases, with 17 bases between. This CDR3 region has 15 residues. The germline gives CDR1 SEHNR, CDR2 FQNEAQ (reference sequence). The CDR3 bases are TGTGCCAGCAGTGACTACGCCAGGGCTGATGAAAAACTGTTTTTT. Amino acid sequence: CASSDYARADEKLFF.

This clonotype is a singleton in its sample. The genes are TRBV5-1 and TRBJ2-2, with D perhaps TRBD2 (6 bases). This CDR3 comprises 15 residues. Germline V gives CDR1 SGHRS, CDR2 YFSETQ. The V end lost 3 bases, the J end lost 0 bases, and 9 bases lay between the germline ends. The CDR3 reads CASSSTGANTGELFF. CDR3 nucleotides: TGCGCCAGCAGCTCAACGGGGGCGAACACCGGGGAGCTGTTTTTT.

As regards this clonotype: A much larger clone is a single base away; this may be a read error. This rearrangement joins TRBV12-3 or TRBV12-4 to TRBJ1-1; D gene ambiguous. The V end was cut by 8 bases, the J end by 3 bases, with 13 bases between. The CDR3 extends over 13 amino acids. CDR3 in amino acids: CASRKTIYTEAFF. CDR3 DNA: TGTGCCAGCCGTAAAACGATTTACACTGAAGCTTTCTTT.

This clonotype was observed a single time. The J gene is TRBJ2-5, the V gene TRBV24-1; perhaps TRBD1 as D (5 bases). The J call is in doubt because the DNA end fits TRBJ2-1 better. The germline CDR1 and CDR2 sequences are KGHDR and SFDVKD. The CDR3 is 13 residues long. The CDR3 here is CATSEVRVNEQFF. CDR3 sequence (DNA): TGTGCCACCAGTGAGGTCAGGGTCAATGAGCAGTTCTTC.

This clonotype was counted ten times or more. The CDR3 region is CASSSGQGKPGNTIYF. Here the CDR3 DNA reads TGTGCCAGCAGCTCTGGACAGGGAAAACCTGGAAACACCATATATTTT. This chain connects TRBV7-6 to TRBJ1-3; 8 bases align to TRBD1. V shed 4 bases, J shed 2 bases, and the junction held 7 bases outside the gene matches. The CDR3 is 16 residues long. Germline V gene lookup returns CDR1 SGHVS and CDR2 FNYEAQ.

The rearrangement joins TRBV12-3 or TRBV12-4 to TRBJ1-5; D unclear. Trimming removed 4 bases at V and 5 bases at J, with 6 bases between. This CDR3 contains 12 residues. This CDR3 is CASSWGDQPQHF. The CDR3 DNA reads TGTGCCAGCAGTTGGGGAGATCAGCCCCAGCATTTT.

As for this clonotype: Since a much larger clone is just one base distant, this may be a read error. J is TRBJ2-7 and V is TRBV20-1; 11 nucleotides match TRBD2. Germline-derived CDR1 and CDR2 are DFQATT and SNEGSKA (reference sequence). CDR3 length equals 15 residues. CDR3 loop: CRAISGRANSYEQYF. CDR3 in DNA: TGCAGGGCTATTAGCGGGAGGGCCAACTCCTACGAGCAGTACTTC.

The V call is TRBV6-5, the J call TRBJ1-5, with TRBD1 as a possible D gene (6 bases). The CDR3 has 16 amino acids. Looked up from germline, CDR1 is MNHEY and CDR2 is SVGAGI. Trimming removed 6 bases from V and 6 bases from J, with 21 bases in between. CDR3 sequence (DNA): TGTGCCAGCAGAGAGGGGGGCAGCCGGTCCGGTCAGCCCCAGCATTTT. Translating it yields CASREGGSRSGQPQHF.

This clonotype occurred many times. The J gene is TRBJ1-1, the V gene TRBV29-1, with D hard to call. The V gene's germline CDR1 is SQVTM and CDR2 ANQGSEA. The CDR3 sequence is 13 residues long. V lost 4 bases to trimming and J lost 4 bases, with 13 bases between them. DNA of the CDR3: TGCAGCGTTGGATCCGGAGGGAGCACTGAAGCTTTCTTT. Translated, it gives CSVGSGGSTEAFF.

In its sample, this clonotype was seen many times. The chain has TRBV7-9 and TRBJ1-6; 11 positions match TRBD1. The CDR3 has 16 amino acids. Germline lookup yields CDR1 SEHNR and CDR2 FQNEAQ (reference sequence). Unmatched junction bases numbered 2, after V lost 7 bases and J lost 0 bases. CDR3: CASTGTGGSYNSPLHF. DNA for the CDR3: TGTGCCAGCACCGGGACAGGGGGCTCCTATAATTCACCCCTCCACTTT.

This clonotype was detected ten times or more. The chain recombines TRBV7-9 with TRBJ1-1; D remains ambiguous. Trimming removed 2 bases at V and 4 bases at J, with 8 bases between. Per the germline V gene, CDR1 is SEHNR and CDR2 is FQNEAQ (reference sequence). There are 13 residues in the CDR3. The CDR3 DNA reads as TGTGCCAGCAGCTTAATGGAGGGCACTGAAGCTTTCTTT. This sequence encodes CASSLMEGTEAFF.

At least ten counts were recorded for this clonotype. This chain joins TRBV7-9 and TRBJ1-1; D might be TRBD1 (5 bases). Trimming shortened V by 2 bases and J by 1 base, and 11 bases separated the two germline ends. The CDR3 loop spans 15 amino acids. Germline V gene data show CDR1 as SEHNR and CDR2 as FQNEAQ (reference sequence). The CDR3 reads CASSLKGGQNTEAFF. For the CDR3, the DNA is TGTGCCAGCAGCTTAAAGGGCGGACAGAACACTGAAGCTTTCTTT. Combining the CDR3 with reference TRBV7-9 and TRBJ1-1 gives the whole variable domain DTGVSQNPRHKITKRGQNVTFRCDPISEHNRLYWYRQTLGQGPEFLTYFQNEAQLEKSRLLSDRFSAERPKGSFSTLEIQRTEQGDSAMYLCASSLKGGQNTEAFFGQGTRLTVV.

This clonotype came up once. The genes are TRBV9 and TRBJ1-6, with D unclear. The CDR3 is 14 residues long. CDR1 and CDR2 from the germline V gene are SGDLS and YYNGEE. V lost 7 bases and J 8 bases, leaving 16 bases between the germline ends. This chain's CDR3 is CASSDDKSDSPLHF. The CDR3 nucleotides are TGTGCCAGCTCTGATGACAAGAGCGATTCACCCCTCCACTTT.

This clonotype was seen at least ten times. The J gene is TRBJ1-2, the V gene TRBV9; D remains unclear. With 0 bases removed from V and 1 base from J, the gap between germline ends came to 10 bases. The CDR3 has 15 residues. Germline-derived CDR1 and CDR2 are SGDLS and YYNGEE. The CDR3 here is CASSVVGRRNYGYTF. CDR3 nucleotide sequence: TGTGCCAGCAGCGTAGTCGGCAGGCGTAACTATGGCTACACCTTC.

Points on this clonotype: It is likely a read error, because the conserved phenylalanine at the end of the CDR3 is missing. This chain connects TRBV9 to TRBJ1-2; D call uncertain. CDR1 SGDLS and CDR2 YYNGEE come from the germline V gene. The CDR3 totals 12 residues. V lost 5 bases and J 4 bases, leaving 9 bases between the germline ends. CDR3 sequence (DNA): TGTGCCAGCAGTGCCCGCCCCTATGGCTACACCCTC. Translating gives CASSARPYGYTL.

J is TRBJ2-7 and V is TRBV7-2; D is possibly TRBD1 or TRBD2 (6 bases each). The end of the DNA is better explained by TRBJ2-1, so the J call may be wrong. Germline V gene sequence: CDR1 SGHTA, CDR2 FQGNSA. The CDR3 extends over 14 amino acids. CDR3 sequence (DNA): TGTGCCAGCATCCTCGGTGGGGGGCGCGGGGAGCAGTTCTTC. This encodes CASILGGGRGEQFF.